These T cell receptor beta chains were read from a single sample in a study of cytotoxic CD8 clonotypes in ibrutinib-treated CLL. Assay: immunoSEQ multiplex PCR; the TCRdb copy retains only in-frame clones and omits some. The sample shows about 76,000 clones, 86% of them seen only once. Here the sequenced sample was PBMCs, taken before ibrutinib treatment. The receptor source for this set is a human donor with chronic lymphocytic leukemia. Both conserved end residues are part of each CDR3. The D gene is left open where the match is weak. Only some rows state a clone size, as once, few, many or a class for expanded clones.

V gene	clone size	D gene	J gene	CDR3 protein	CDR3 DNA
TRBV28	-	-	TRBJ2-5	CASSSTNAGETQYF	TGTGCCAGCAGTTCGACCAACGCAGGAGAGACCCAGTACTTC
TRBV19	-	TRBD2	TRBJ2-3	CASCRTSDFTDTQYF	TGTGCCAGTTGCCGGACTAGCGATTTCACAGATACGCAGTATTTT
TRBV5-1	-	TRBD2	TRBJ2-2	CASSLGTSGTGELFF	TGCGCCAGCAGCTTGGGGACTAGCGGCACCGGGGAGCTGTTTTTT
TRBV5-1	-	TRBD1	TRBJ2-6	CASSLEAGQAAGANVLTF	TGCGCCAGCAGCTTGGAGGCCGGACAGGCGGCTGGGGCCAACGTCCTGACTTTC
TRBV6-1	once	TRBD1	TRBJ1-2	CASSEGMPGTANYGYTF	TGTGCCAGCAGTGAAGGAATGCCCGGGACAGCTAACTATGGCTACACCTTC
TRBV2	few	-	TRBJ1-3	CASSEIGAGGNTIYF	TGTGCCAGCAGTGAGATTGGGGCAGGTGGAAACACCATATATTTT
TRBV7-9	-	-	TRBJ2-3	CASSPLDWRSTDTQYF	TGTGCCAGCAGCCCACTCGACTGGAGGAGCACAGATACGCAGTATTTT
TRBV27	-	TRBD1	TRBJ2-5	CASSRTGVHLETQYF	TGTGCCAGCAGCCGCACAGGGGTACATTTAGAGACCCAGTACTTC
TRBV5-1	once	-	TRBJ2-3	CASSLEGSTDTQYF	TGCGCCAGCAGCTTGGAGGGTAGCACAGATACGCAGTATTTT
TRBV6-1	-	-	TRBJ2-2	CATLDSDTGELFF	TGTGCCACCTTGGACAGCGACACCGGGGAGCTGTTTTTT
TRBV19	-	TRBD2	TRBJ2-7	CASSNSGRILEQYF	TGTGCCAGTAGTAATAGCGGGAGGATCCTCGAGCAGTACTTC
TRBV6-5	-	-	TRBJ1-1	CASSYSSQGWYTEAFF	TGTGCCAGCAGTTACTCGTCGCAGGGATGGTACACTGAAGCTTTCTTT
TRBV6-1	-	-	TRBJ2-2	CASSDKTDNTGELFF	TGTGCCAGCAGTGATAAGACGGACAACACCGGGGAGCTGTTTTTT
TRBV10-3	-	TRBD1	TRBJ2-2	CAISESGTENTGELFF	TGTGCCATCAGTGAGTCCGGGACAGAGAACACCGGGGAGCTGTTTTTT
TRBV19	-	-	TRBJ2-3	CASSIISPDTQYF	TGTGCCAGTAGTATTATCAGCCCCGATACGCAGTATTTT
TRBV11-3	-	-	TRBJ2-5	CASSSRTYQETQYF	TGTGCCAGCAGCTCCCGAACGTACCAAGAGACCCAGTACTTC
TRBV7-9	-	TRBD2	TRBJ2-1	CASSWDGLAPYNEQFF	TGTGCCAGCAGCTGGGATGGACTAGCCCCCTACAATGAGCAGTTCTTC
TRBV7-9	-	-	TRBJ1-4	CASSDPDFNEKLFF	TGTGCCAGCAGCGATCCTGACTTTAATGAAAAACTGTTTTTT
TRBV4-2	-	TRBD2	TRBJ2-3	CASSSRLAGSTDTQYF	TGTGCCAGCAGCTCCAGACTAGCGGGCAGCACAGATACGCAGTATTTT
TRBV5-1	-	-	TRBJ2-1	CASSLGGPVLYNEQFF	TGCGCCAGCAGCTTGGGGGGGCCCGTTCTCTACAATGAGCAGTTCTTC
TRBV5-1	-	TRBD1	TRBJ1-2	CASSLFAGQGFYGYTF	TGCGCCAGCAGCTTGTTCGCAGGACAGGGTTTTTATGGCTACACCTTC
TRBV18	-	TRBD1	TRBJ1-1	CASSPPRTGGTEAFF	TGTGCCAGCTCACCCCCCAGAACAGGGGGCACTGAAGCTTTCTTT
TRBV6-5	-	-	TRBJ1-4	CASSPGLTLNEKLFF	TGTGCCAGCAGCCCAGGACTCACTTTGAATGAAAAACTGTTTTTT
TRBV19	-	-	TRBJ1-1	CASSSSSFFTEAFF	TGTGCCAGTAGTTCTTCGTCCTTCTTCACTGAAGCTTTCTTT
TRBV6-5	-	TRBD1	TRBJ1-1	CASSRQGTEAFF	TGTGCCAGCAGTAGACAGGGAACTGAAGCTTTCTTT
TRBV5-4	few	-	TRBJ2-2	CASSKGQTTGELFF	TGTGCCAGCAGCAAGGGACAAACCACCGGGGAGCTGTTTTTT
TRBV5-4	-	-	TRBJ1-2	CASSFYGAIYYGYTF	TGTGCCAGCAGCTTTTACGGGGCAATCTACTATGGCTACACCTTC
TRBV2	-	TRBD1	TRBJ1-1	CASRGQGYTEAFF	TGTGCCAGCAGGGGACAGGGGTACACTGAAGCTTTCTTT
TRBV4-1	-	-	TRBJ2-1	CASSPQGGNSYNEQFF	TGCGCCAGCAGCCCCCAGGGGGGTAACTCCTACAATGAGCAGTTCTTC
TRBV29-1	few	-	TRBJ1-2	CSVPGSWGAGYGYTF	TGCAGCGTTCCAGGTAGTTGGGGGGCGGGCTATGGCTACACCTTC
TRBV28	-	-	TRBJ2-7	CASRGRWEQYF	TGTGCCAGCAGGGGCAGGTGGGAGCAGTACTTC
TRBV5-1	-	TRBD1	TRBJ2-7	CASSFSEGASYILSYEQYF	TGCGCCAGCAGCTTTTCCGAGGGGGCCTCTTATATTCTCTCCTACGAGCAGTACTTC
TRBV18	-	TRBD1	TRBJ2-2	CASSPLGQGYTGELFF	TGTGCCAGCTCACCACTCGGACAGGGGTACACCGGGGAGCTGTTTTTT
TRBV5-1	-	TRBD2	TRBJ2-1	CASSLAWQREAYNEQFF	TGCGCCAGCAGCCTGGCATGGCAGCGGGAGGCCTACAATGAGCAGTTCTTC
TRBV7-8	-	TRBD1	TRBJ1-2	CASSPREGQGAGYTF	TGTGCCAGCAGCCCAAGAGAGGGACAGGGGGCGGGCTACACCTTC
TRBV7-3	-	TRBD1	TRBJ1-5	CASSQTPGQGASQPQHF	TGTGCCAGCAGCCAAACCCCGGGACAGGGGGCTTCTCAGCCCCAGCATTTT
TRBV28	-	TRBD1	TRBJ2-7	CASSPLMRQGPYEQYF	TGTGCCAGCAGCCCCCTCATGAGACAGGGCCCCTACGAGCAGTACTTC
TRBV6-1	-	-	TRBJ1-1	CASSEERGTEAFF	TGTGCCAGCAGTGAAGAGAGGGGAACTGAAGCTTTCTTT
TRBV15	-	TRBD2	TRBJ2-3	CATSEGLAFPTDTQYF	TGTGCCACCAGCGAGGGACTAGCGTTTCCAACAGATACGCAGTATTTT
TRBV27	-	TRBD2	TRBJ2-7	CASSLGPTSGSKYEQYF	TGTGCCAGCAGTTTAGGACCAACTAGCGGGAGTAAATACGAGCAGTACTTC
TRBV2	-	-	TRBJ2-2	CASSGLITGELFF	TGTGCCAGCAGTGGACTTATCACCGGGGAGCTGTTTTTT
TRBV28	-	-	TRBJ2-7	CASSLGFYEQYF	TGTGCCAGCTCTCTGGGGTTCTACGAGCAGTACTTC
TRBV7-3	-	TRBD1	TRBJ1-1	CASSSSTGTTEAFF	TGTGCCAGCAGCTCGTCGACAGGGACCACTGAAGCTTTCTTT
TRBV30	-	TRBD1	TRBJ2-1	CAWGQGYNEQFF	TGTGCCTGGGGACAGGGGTACAATGAGCAGTTCTTC
TRBV9	-	TRBD2	TRBJ2-1	CASSVGWEGSEQFF	TGTGCCAGCAGCGTAGGGTGGGAGGGCAGCGAGCAGTTCTTC
TRBV7-9	once	-	TRBJ2-1	CASSLRLGSNNEQFF	TGTGCCAGCAGCTTAAGGTTAGGGTCCAACAATGAGCAGTTCTTC
TRBV27	-	-	TRBJ1-5	CASSLWSGDQPQHF	TGTGCCAGCAGTTTATGGTCAGGGGATCAGCCCCAGCATTTT
TRBV6-6	-	-	TRBJ2-3	CASSYGIGASTDTQYF	TGTGCCAGCAGTTACGGAATAGGGGCCAGCACAGATACGCAGTATTTT
TRBV7-8	-	-	TRBJ1-3	CASSLGSPATGNTIYF	TGTGCCAGCAGCTTAGGATCCCCGGCTACTGGAAACACCATATATTTT
TRBV30	-	-	TRBJ2-7	CAWTSGPGVAHEQYF	TGTGCCTGGACGAGTGGCCCGGGAGTAGCCCACGAGCAGTACTTC
TRBV10-3	-	TRBD2	TRBJ2-3	CAMSRLAGESTDTQYF	TGTGCCATGAGCCGACTAGCGGGAGAAAGCACAGATACGCAGTATTTT
TRBV11-3	-	TRBD2	TRBJ2-1	CASSAGLAGGGEQFF	TGTGCCAGCAGCGCCGGACTAGCGGGAGGAGGTGAGCAGTTCTTC
TRBV6-5	once	TRBD1	TRBJ1-1	CASSYGDRMNTEAFF	TGTGCCAGCAGTTATGGGGACAGAATGAACACTGAAGCTTTCTTT
TRBV27	-	TRBD1	TRBJ2-1	CASSFGTGVSQTYNEQFF	TGTGCCAGCAGTTTCGGGACAGGGGTCTCTCAAACGTACAATGAGCAGTTCTTC
TRBV19	-	-	TRBJ1-5	CASSIISAVQGDKDSNQPQHF	TGTGCCAGTAGTATTATCTCGGCGGTGCAGGGTGATAAGGATAGCAATCAGCCCCAGCATTTT
TRBV9	-	-	TRBJ2-3	CASAGLASTDTQYF	TGTGCCAGTGCGGGACTGGCTTCCACAGATACGCAGTATTTT